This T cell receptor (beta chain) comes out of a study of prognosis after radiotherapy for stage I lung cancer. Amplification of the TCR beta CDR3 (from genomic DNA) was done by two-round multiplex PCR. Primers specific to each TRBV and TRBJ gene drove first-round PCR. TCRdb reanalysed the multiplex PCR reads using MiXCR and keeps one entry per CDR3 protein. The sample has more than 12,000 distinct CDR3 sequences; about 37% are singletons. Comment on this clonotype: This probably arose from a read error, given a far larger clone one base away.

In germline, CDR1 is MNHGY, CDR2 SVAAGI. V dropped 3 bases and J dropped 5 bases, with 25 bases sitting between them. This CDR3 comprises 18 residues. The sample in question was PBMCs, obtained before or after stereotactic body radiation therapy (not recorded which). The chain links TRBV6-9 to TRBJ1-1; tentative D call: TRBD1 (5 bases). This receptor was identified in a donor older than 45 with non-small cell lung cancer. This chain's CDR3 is CASSYGAWGRVVRTEAFF. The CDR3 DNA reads TGTGCCAGCAGTTACGGGGCTTGGGGGAGAGTGGTTAGAACTGAAGCTTTCTTT.